Presented here are 3 T cell receptor beta chains from one specimen sequenced in a study of blood T cell repertoires in COVID-19. Clones were sequenced by immunoSEQ multiplex PCR, and TCRdb holds only the in-frame ones, with some missing. Among under 200,000 clones listed, around 83% were seen once. What was sequenced was peripheral blood. The receptors were gathered from a woman of 80 years or more with acute or convalescent COVID-19.

The rearrangement uses TRBV9 and TRBJ2-5; 9 nucleotides match TRBD1. There are 16 residues in the CDR3. Germline V CDR1 and CDR2: SGDLS, YYNGEE. The J segment lost 2 bases and the V segment lost 0 bases, leaving 5 bases of the junction unmatched. The CDR3 is CASSVAMGQGQETQYF. Written as DNA, the CDR3 is TGTGCCAGCAGCGTAGCTATGGGACAGGGACAAGAGACCCAGTACTTC.

The genes are TRBV19 and TRBJ2-3; the match to TRBD2 covers 12 bases. V lost 5 bases and J lost 8; bases outside the gene matches: 17. Per germline, CDR1 LNHDA and CDR2 SQIVND (reference sequence). CDR3 length: 18 residues. The CDR3 region is CASSLWFGVTSGSATQYF. The DNA of the CDR3 is TGTGCCAGTAGTCTATGGTTTGGGGTGACTAGCGGGAGTGCTACGCAGTATTTT.

The J gene is TRBJ2-5, the V gene TRBV29-1; TRBD2 is a possible D gene (6 bases). V was shortened by 5 bases and J by 2 bases, with 6 bases between the two germline ends. The CDR3 spans 11 residues. Germline V lookup: CDR1 SQVTM, CDR2 ANQGSEA. The CDR3 here is CSVRGQETQYF. For the CDR3, the DNA is TGCAGCGTTCGGGGGCAAGAGACCCAGTACTTC. Full variable domain (rest looked up from reference TRBV29-1 and TRBJ2-5): SAVISQKPSRDICQRGTSLTIQCQVDSQVTMMFWYRQQPGQSLTLIATANQGSEATYESGFVIDKFPISRPNLTFSTLTVSNMSPEDSSIYLCSVRGQETQYFGPGTRLLVL.